This entry concerns a single TCR beta chain. Profiled with immunoSEQ multiplex PCR; TCRdb holds only in-frame clones, not every one. The table has some 8,000 clones, 72% seen once. Germline loops: CDR1 MGHRA, CDR2 YSYEKL. The CDR3 runs 16 residues. V dropped 3 bases and J dropped 5; count of bases not matched to a gene: 6. This entry is derived from a study of immune evolution from preneoplasia to lung adenocarcinoma. Study summary: HLA loss of heterozygosity: roughly 6.4% AIS, about 15% MIA, about 32% ADC, none AAH.

Sequences were obtained from FFPE lung adenocarcinoma in situ tissue. V is TRBV4-1 and J is TRBJ2-5; TRBD2 agrees at 13 bases. This sequence was found in a donor aged 70 or over with lung adenocarcinoma. Some clones in this sample may be carry-over from other donors' samples. CDR3 DNA: TGCGCCAGCAGCCAGGCCGGGACTAGCGGGGTCGAGACCCAGTACTTC. Its protein product is CASSQAGTSGVETQYF.